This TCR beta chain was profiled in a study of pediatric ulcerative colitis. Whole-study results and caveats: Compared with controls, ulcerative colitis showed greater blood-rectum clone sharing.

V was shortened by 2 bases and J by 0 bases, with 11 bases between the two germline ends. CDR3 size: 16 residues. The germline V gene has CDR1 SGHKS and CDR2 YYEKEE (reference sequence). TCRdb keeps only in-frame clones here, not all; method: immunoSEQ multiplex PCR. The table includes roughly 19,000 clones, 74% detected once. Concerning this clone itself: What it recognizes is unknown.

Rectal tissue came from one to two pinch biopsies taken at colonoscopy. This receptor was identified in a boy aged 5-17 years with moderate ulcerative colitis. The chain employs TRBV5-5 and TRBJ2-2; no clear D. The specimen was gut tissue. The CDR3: CASSFRTEPNTGELFF. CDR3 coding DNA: TGTGCCAGCAGCTTTCGCACGGAGCCGAACACCGGGGAGCTGTTTTTT.